Shown below are 8 T cell receptor beta chains from a single sample sequenced in a study of low-dose radiotherapy and immunotherapy resistance in tumors (dated by TCRdb to 2021 to 2024). Explained via the paper, the time point label denotes: after trial treatment. In the paper's terms, the treatment or condition label means: LDRT plus nivolumab, ipilimumab, low-dose cyclophosphamide and aspirin (RACIN trial). Sequencing was carried out with an Illumina HiSeq 2500. First-strand cDNA was synthesized using Superscript III and a set of TRAV- and TRBV-specific primers, so that both TCRalpha and TCRbeta chains were covered. A roughly 19-cycle PCR with Phusion amplified the TCRs, pairing a constant-region primer with the adapter that was attached to the V primers. The raw public reads went through TCRdb reprocessing: fastp at Q25, MiXCR clone calling, in-frame beta chains kept. Entries are consolidated by CDR3 protein sequence, retaining the most common genes and DNA. Present in this sample are some 94,000 distinct CDR3 sequences, 20% to 25% of which were seen just once. The ten largest clonotypes hold roughly 13% of the sample.

The starting material was PBMCs, obtained after low-dose radiotherapy plus immunotherapy. These receptors all come from a female donor with ovarian cancer.

By its share, this clonotype is medium-sized. The chain employs TRBV28 and TRBJ2-3; 7 bases are a match to TRBD1. CDR1 and CDR2 from the germline V gene are MDHEN and SYDVKM. V shed 7 bases and J 1 base; nucleotides not matched to a gene: 5. The CDR3 has 14 amino acids. This CDR3 is CASNRDSRTDTQYF. The CDR3 region has the DNA TGTGCCAGCAACCGGGACAGCCGCACAGATACGCAGTATTTT.

The chain is built from TRBV30 and TRBJ2-6; D is undetermined. The length of the CDR3 is 13 residues. The germline V and J ends were trimmed by 3 bases and 4 bases, with 7 bases remaining between them. The germline gives CDR1 GTSNPN, CDR2 SVGIG (reference sequence). CDR3 DNA: TGTGCCTGGAGCGTTAGGGGGGCCAACGTCCTGACTTTC. Residues: CAWSVRGANVLTF.

This clonotype was recorded many times. The chain is built from TRBV6-2 or TRBV6-3 and TRBJ2-3; weak D call: TRBD2 (5 bases). The CDR3 is made up of 19 amino acids. Germline lookup yields CDR1 MNHEY and CDR2 SVGEGT. The V gene lost 4 bases and the J gene lost 1 base, with 24 bases spanning the gap. The DNA of the CDR3 is TGTGCCAGCAGTTCGAAACCTAGCTTCCCCTCGGCCCGCACAGATACGCAGTATTTT. This encodes CASSSKPSFPSARTDTQYF.

This clonotype was picked up many times. This chain connects TRBV28 to TRBJ2-5; the match to TRBD1 covers 8 bases. CDR3 length: 14 residues. In germline, CDR1 is MDHEN, CDR2 SYDVKM. The junction had 7 bases not matched to a gene; V was cut back by 6 bases and J by 4 bases. CDR3 nucleotide sequence: TGTGCCAGCAGGGGACAGGTGGGGTCAGAGACCCAGTACTTC. This encodes CASRGQVGSETQYF.

The chain recombines TRBV4-3 with TRBJ2-3, with D tentatively TRBD2 (6 bases). The CDR3 consists of 15 residues. Germline lookup yields CDR1 LGHNA and CDR2 YSLEER. Trimming removed 3 bases at V and 4 bases at J, with 14 bases between. CDR3: CASSQTSISADTQYF. The CDR3 DNA reads TGCGCCAGCAGCCAGACTAGTATTAGCGCAGATACGCAGTATTTT.

This clonotype has ten or more counts. CDR3 sequence: CSVGGVGELFF. The DNA of the CDR3 is TGCAGCGTGGGGGGGGTGGGGGAGCTGTTTTTT. The chain has TRBV29-1 and TRBJ2-2; 7 bases line up with TRBD2. The CDR3 is 11 amino acids. Unmatched junction bases numbered 3, after V lost 6 bases and J lost 8 bases. Germline loops: CDR1 SQVTM, CDR2 ANQGSEA.

This clonotype was counted at least ten times. The rearrangement links TRBV6-1 to TRBJ2-1, with 8 bases that match TRBD2. The CDR3 sequence is 16 residues long. The ends lost 4 bases at V and 6 bases at J; junction bases unmatched: 11. Germline values: CDR1 MNHNS, CDR2 SASEGT. CDR3 residues: CASSGTGGATINEQFF. In DNA form, the CDR3 reads TGTGCCAGCAGTGGAACCGGGGGGGCCACCATCAATGAGCAGTTCTTC.

This clonotype was found many times. The V gene is TRBV3-1, the J gene TRBJ1-5; D ambiguous. Germline loops: CDR1 LGHDT, CDR2 YNNKEL (reference sequence). The CDR3 loop spans 13 amino acids. V was shortened by 0 bases and J by 4 bases, with 4 bases between the two germline ends. In nucleotides, the CDR3 is TGTGCCAGCAGCCAAGAATATAATCAGCCCCAGCATTTT. Translating gives CASSQEYNQPQHF.